A selection of T cell receptor beta chains follows, all from one sample in a study of Graves' ophthalmopathy and Graves' hyperthyroidism. TCRdb reanalysed the multiplex PCR reads using MiXCR and keeps one entry per CDR3 protein. The table has around 1.1 million distinct CDR3 sequences, about 36% seen once. Sequences were obtained from peripheral blood or thyroid tissue (not recorded which). The receptors were gathered from an adult man with Graves' hyperthyroidism. CDR3s include the opening cysteine and the closing phenylalanine or tryptophan. The order of the fields is D gene, V gene, J gene, clone size, CDR3 protein, CDR3 DNA. D genes are given only for firm matches. The size field is filled for only some rows; it gives once, few, many or a size class.

d_call: TRBD1; v_call: TRBV7-3; j_call: TRBJ1-6; clone_size: -; cdr3_aa: CASSRGQSYNSPLHF; cdr3_nt: TGTGCCAGCAGCAGGGGACAGTCCTATAATTCACCCCTCCACTTT
d_call: -; v_call: TRBV29-1; j_call: TRBJ2-7; clone_size: -; cdr3_aa: CSVLDTYEQYF; cdr3_nt: TGCAGCGTTTTGGACACCTACGAGCAGTACTTC
d_call: -; v_call: TRBV25-1; j_call: TRBJ2-6; clone_size: -; cdr3_aa: CASRKTASTGANVLTF; cdr3_nt: TGTGCCAGCCGGAAGACAGCTAGCACTGGGGCCAACGTCCTGACTTTC
d_call: -; v_call: TRBV12-3/TRBV12-4; j_call: TRBJ2-7; clone_size: many; cdr3_aa: CASSFGKEQYF; cdr3_nt: TGTGCCAGCAGTTTCGGGAAAGAGCAGTACTTC
d_call: TRBD2; v_call: TRBV5-6; j_call: TRBJ2-2; clone_size: -; cdr3_aa: CASSSRLAGEAGTGELFF; cdr3_nt: TGTGCCAGCAGCTCCCGACTAGCGGGAGAAGCGGGCACCGGGGAGCTGTTTTTT
d_call: -; v_call: TRBV5-1; j_call: TRBJ1-1; clone_size: -; cdr3_aa: CASTPRAEEAFF; cdr3_nt: TGCGCCAGCACCCCCAGGGCAGAGGAAGCTTTCTTT
d_call: TRBD1; v_call: TRBV2; j_call: TRBJ1-5; clone_size: -; cdr3_aa: CASSEWQGAQPQHF; cdr3_nt: TGTGCCAGCAGTGAATGGCAGGGGGCACAGCCCCAGCATTTT
d_call: -; v_call: TRBV29-1; j_call: TRBJ1-1; clone_size: -; cdr3_aa: CSVGSVPEAFF; cdr3_nt: TGCAGCGTTGGGTCAGTACCTGAAGCTTTCTTT
d_call: TRBD1; v_call: TRBV10-3; j_call: TRBJ2-7; clone_size: -; cdr3_aa: CAITQTGTGNYEQYF; cdr3_nt: TGTGCCATCACCCAGACCGGGACAGGGAACTACGAGCAGTACTTC
d_call: TRBD2; v_call: TRBV29-1; j_call: TRBJ2-7; clone_size: -; cdr3_aa: CSVLGTRDYEQYF; cdr3_nt: TGCAGCGTTTTGGGGACTAGAGACTACGAGCAGTACTTC
d_call: -; v_call: TRBV6-5; j_call: TRBJ1-2; clone_size: many; cdr3_aa: CASSYRGERDGYTF; cdr3_nt: TGTGCCAGCAGTTACCGCGGGGAACGAGATGGCTACACCTTC
d_call: -; v_call: TRBV11-2; j_call: TRBJ1-2; clone_size: many; cdr3_aa: CASRTGGGYTF; cdr3_nt: TGTGCCAGCAGAACCGGTGGTGGCTACACCTTC
d_call: -; v_call: TRBV5-5; j_call: TRBJ2-7; clone_size: -; cdr3_aa: CASSRMGGREQYF; cdr3_nt: TGTGCCAGCAGTCGGATGGGAGGTAGAGAGCAGTACTTC
d_call: -; v_call: TRBV29-1; j_call: TRBJ2-5; clone_size: many; cdr3_aa: CSVHIGQETQYF; cdr3_nt: TGCAGCGTTCACATTGGACAAGAGACCCAGTACTTC
d_call: -; v_call: TRBV10-3; j_call: TRBJ2-7; clone_size: many; cdr3_aa: CAIWGGETRYEQYF; cdr3_nt: TGTGCCATCTGGGGTGGGGAAACACGGTACGAGCAGTACTTC
d_call: -; v_call: TRBV7-9; j_call: TRBJ1-1; clone_size: many; cdr3_aa: CASSLRELNTEAFF; cdr3_nt: TGTGCCAGCAGCTTGAGAGAGCTGAACACTGAAGCTTTCTTT
d_call: -; v_call: TRBV25-1; j_call: TRBJ2-7; clone_size: once; cdr3_aa: CTSRGEDGYEQYF; cdr3_nt: TGTACCAGCAGAGGAGAGGACGGCTACGAGCAGTACTTC
d_call: -; v_call: TRBV29-1; j_call: TRBJ1-1; clone_size: few; cdr3_aa: CSAGRPTEAFF; cdr3_nt: TGCAGCGCAGGAAGGCCCACTGAAGCTTTCTTT
d_call: -; v_call: TRBV15; j_call: TRBJ2-2; clone_size: once; cdr3_aa: CATSRDGKEQGELFF; cdr3_nt: TGTGCCACCAGCAGAGATGGGAAGGAACAGGGGGAGCTGTTTTTT
d_call: TRBD1; v_call: TRBV15; j_call: TRBJ2-3; clone_size: -; cdr3_aa: CATRDRDRGLTDTQYF; cdr3_nt: TGTGCCACCAGAGACCGGGACAGGGGACTCACAGATACGCAGTATTTT
d_call: TRBD2; v_call: TRBV5-1; j_call: TRBJ2-5; clone_size: many; cdr3_aa: CASSPAGGPQETQYF; cdr3_nt: TGCGCCAGCAGCCCTGCGGGGGGACCCCAAGAGACCCAGTACTTC
d_call: TRBD1; v_call: TRBV7-2; j_call: TRBJ2-2; clone_size: many; cdr3_aa: CASSPRTGRGELFF; cdr3_nt: TGTGCCAGCAGCCCCCGGACAGGGCGGGGGGAGCTGTTTTTT